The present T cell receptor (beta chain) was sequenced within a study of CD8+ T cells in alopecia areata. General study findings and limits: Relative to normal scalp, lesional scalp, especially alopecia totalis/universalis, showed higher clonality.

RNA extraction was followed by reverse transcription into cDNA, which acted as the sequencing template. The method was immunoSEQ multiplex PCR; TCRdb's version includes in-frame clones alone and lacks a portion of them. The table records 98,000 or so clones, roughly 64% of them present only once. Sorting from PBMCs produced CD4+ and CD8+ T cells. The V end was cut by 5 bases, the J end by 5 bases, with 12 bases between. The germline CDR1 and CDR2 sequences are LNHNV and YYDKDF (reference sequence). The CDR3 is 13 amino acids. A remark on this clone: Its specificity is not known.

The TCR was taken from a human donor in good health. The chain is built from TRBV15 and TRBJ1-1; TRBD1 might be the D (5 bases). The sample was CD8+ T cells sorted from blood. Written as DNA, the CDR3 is TGTGCCACCAGCCCAGGGACGTGGACTGAAGCTTTCTTT. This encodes CATSPGTWTEAFF. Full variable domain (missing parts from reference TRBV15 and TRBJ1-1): DAMVIQNPRYQVTQFGKPVTLSCSQTLNHNVMYWYQQKSSQAPKLLFHYYDKDFNNEADTPDNFQSRRPNTSFCFLDIRSPGLGDTAMYLCATSPGTWTEAFFGQGTRLTVV.